This T cell receptor beta chain was observed in a study of CD8 T cells in ankylosing spondylitis. Regarding the study as a whole: Ankylosing spondylitis blood appeared to be characterized by a TCR beta motif of several highly homologous variants. Disease-linked clones reportedly concentrated significantly in matched ankylosing spondylitis synovial fluid. Reactive arthritis synovial fluid and blood previously showed some of these motif variants. Clones that were linked to disease were CD8+ and were relatively rare in peripheral blood.

TCRdb itself ran the 5' RACE reads through MiXCR, one entry per CDR3 protein. The table shows around 300,000 distinct CDR3 sequences, with 14% to 15% occurring only once. The CDR3 is made up of 15 amino acids. Trimming removed 4 bases at V and 0 bases at J, with 12 bases between. Germline CDR1 and CDR2: PRHDT and FYEKMQ (reference sequence). On this clonotype itself: The antigen is undetermined.

This TCR came from a male donor with ankylosing spondylitis or in good health (not recorded which). Source material: blood, either unsorted or a sorted T cell fraction (not recorded which). The V and J genes are TRBV13 and TRBJ1-2; TRBD1 might be the D (6 bases). CDR3 in amino acids: CASSYRDKANYGYTF. CDR3 bases: TGTGCCAGCAGCTACCGGGACAAAGCTAACTATGGCTACACCTTC.